The subject of this entry is one TCR beta chain. This specimen belongs to a study of spatial heterogeneity in lung cancer. Study at large: There were, on average, more than nine raw-read appearances for each unique TCR and UMI combination.

Single TCR cDNA molecules each had their own unique molecular identifier. From the 5' RACE reads, TCRdb called clonotypes with MiXCR, one entry per CDR3 protein. The table has about 35,000 distinct CDR3 sequences, around 3.1% seen once; the top ten hold roughly 40%. CDR1 is DFQATT, CDR2 SNEGSKA, per germline (reference sequence). CDR3 size: 15 residues. V was clipped by 1 base and J by 7 bases, with 17 bases between them. This sample's time point: sample taken at primary tumor resection. The clonotype comes from a male donor with early-stage non-small cell lung cancer. Sequenced material: normal lung tissue next to the tumor, taken at surgery. This chain connects TRBV20-1 to TRBJ1-5; a possible D gene is TRBD1 (5 bases). The CDR3 here is CSARVRSGEGQPQHF. The CDR3 coding sequence is TGCAGTGCTAGAGTTCGTTCGGGTGAGGGGCAGCCCCAGCATTTT.